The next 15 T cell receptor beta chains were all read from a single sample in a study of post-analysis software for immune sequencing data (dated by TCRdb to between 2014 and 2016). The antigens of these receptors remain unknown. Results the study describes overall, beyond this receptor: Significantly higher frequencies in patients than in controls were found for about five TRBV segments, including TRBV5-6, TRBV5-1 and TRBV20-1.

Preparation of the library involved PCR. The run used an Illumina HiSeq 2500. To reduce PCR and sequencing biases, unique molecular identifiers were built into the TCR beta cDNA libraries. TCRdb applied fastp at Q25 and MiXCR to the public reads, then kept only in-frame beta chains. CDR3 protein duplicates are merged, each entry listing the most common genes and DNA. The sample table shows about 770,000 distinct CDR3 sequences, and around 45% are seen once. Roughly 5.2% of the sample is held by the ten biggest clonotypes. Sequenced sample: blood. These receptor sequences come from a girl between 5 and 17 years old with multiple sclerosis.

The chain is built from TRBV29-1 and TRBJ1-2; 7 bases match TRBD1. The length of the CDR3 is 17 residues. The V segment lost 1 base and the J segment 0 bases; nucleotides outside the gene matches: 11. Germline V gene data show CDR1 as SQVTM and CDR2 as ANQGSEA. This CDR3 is CSVEGEGAGDSNYGYTF. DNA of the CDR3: TGCAGCGTTGAAGGAGAGGGGGCGGGGGACTCTAACTATGGCTACACCTTC.

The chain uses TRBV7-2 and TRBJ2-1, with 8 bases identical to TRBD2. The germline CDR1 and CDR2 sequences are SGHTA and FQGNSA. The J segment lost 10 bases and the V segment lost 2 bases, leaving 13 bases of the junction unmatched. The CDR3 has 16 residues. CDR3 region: CASSLLGGRPLKEQFF. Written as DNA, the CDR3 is TGTGCCAGCAGCTTACTAGGCGGGAGGCCCCTTAAGGAGCAGTTCTTC.

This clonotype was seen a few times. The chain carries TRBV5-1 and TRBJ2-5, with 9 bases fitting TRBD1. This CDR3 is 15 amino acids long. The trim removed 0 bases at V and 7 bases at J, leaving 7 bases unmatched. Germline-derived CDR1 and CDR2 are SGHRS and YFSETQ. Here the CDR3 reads CASSLAAETGGTQYF. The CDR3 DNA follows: TGCGCCAGCAGCTTGGCCGCCGAGACAGGGGGGACCCAGTACTTC.

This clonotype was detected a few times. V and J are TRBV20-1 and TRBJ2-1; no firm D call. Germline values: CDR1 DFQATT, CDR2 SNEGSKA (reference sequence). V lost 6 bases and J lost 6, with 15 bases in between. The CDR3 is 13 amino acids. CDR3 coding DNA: TGCAGTGCCTCAATCCTGGGCTCCAATGAGCAGTTCTTC. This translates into CSASILGSNEQFF.

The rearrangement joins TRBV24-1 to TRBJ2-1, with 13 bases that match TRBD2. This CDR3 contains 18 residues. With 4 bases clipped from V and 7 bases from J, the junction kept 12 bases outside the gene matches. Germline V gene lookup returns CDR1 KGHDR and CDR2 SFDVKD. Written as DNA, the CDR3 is TGTGCCACCAGTGACTCGACTACTAGCGGGAGGGCCCCGAATGAGCAGTTCTTC. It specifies CATSDSTTSGRAPNEQFF.

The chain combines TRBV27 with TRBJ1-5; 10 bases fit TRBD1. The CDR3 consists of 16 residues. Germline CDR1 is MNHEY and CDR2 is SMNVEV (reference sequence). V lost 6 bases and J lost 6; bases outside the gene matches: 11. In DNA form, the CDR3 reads TGTGCCAGCAGAGGGACAGGGGCGTTCGGGAGTCAGCCCCAGCATTTT. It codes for CASRGTGAFGSQPQHF.

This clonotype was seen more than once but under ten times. CDR3 sequence (DNA): TGTGCCAGCAGTCCACAGGGGACACTCTCCCACCGTCGCGACTACTTC. Translation gives CASSPQGTLSHRRDYF. The gene calls are TRBV12-3 or TRBV12-4 and TRBJ2-7; 7 nucleotides align to TRBD1. V lost 5 bases, J lost 13 bases, and 23 bases stayed unmatched. CDR3 length: 16 residues.

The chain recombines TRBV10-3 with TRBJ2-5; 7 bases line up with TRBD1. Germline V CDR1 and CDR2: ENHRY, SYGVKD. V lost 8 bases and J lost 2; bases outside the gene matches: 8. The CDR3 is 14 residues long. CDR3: CAIRRDSLQETQYF. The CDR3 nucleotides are TGTGCCATCCGACGGGACAGCCTTCAAGAGACCCAGTACTTC.

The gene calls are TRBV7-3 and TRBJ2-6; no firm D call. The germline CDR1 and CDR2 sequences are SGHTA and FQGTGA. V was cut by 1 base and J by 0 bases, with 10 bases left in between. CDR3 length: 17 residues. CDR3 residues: CASSLNPLNSGANVLTF. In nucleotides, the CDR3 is TGTGCCAGCAGCTTAAACCCATTGAACTCTGGGGCCAACGTCCTGACTTTC.

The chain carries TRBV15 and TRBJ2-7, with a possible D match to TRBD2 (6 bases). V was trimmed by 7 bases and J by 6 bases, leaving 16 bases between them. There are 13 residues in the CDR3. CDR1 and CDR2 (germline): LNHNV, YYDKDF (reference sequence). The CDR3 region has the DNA TGTGCCACCAAGCATGGGGGGACCGGCGAGCAGTACTTC. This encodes CATKHGGTGEQYF.

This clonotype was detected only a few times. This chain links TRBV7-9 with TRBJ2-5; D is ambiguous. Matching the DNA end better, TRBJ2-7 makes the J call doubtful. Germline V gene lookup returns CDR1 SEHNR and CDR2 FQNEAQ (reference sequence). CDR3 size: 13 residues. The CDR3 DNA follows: TGTGCCAGCAGCTCGTACAGTATCGGCGAGCAGTACTTC. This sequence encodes CASSSYSIGEQYF.

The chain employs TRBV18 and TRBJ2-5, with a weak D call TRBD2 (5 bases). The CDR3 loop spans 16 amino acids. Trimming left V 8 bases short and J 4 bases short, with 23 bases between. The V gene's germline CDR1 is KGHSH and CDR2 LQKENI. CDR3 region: CASAGISTLEGETQYF. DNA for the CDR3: TGTGCCAGCGCCGGGATCTCAACCCTTGAGGGAGAGACCCAGTACTTC.

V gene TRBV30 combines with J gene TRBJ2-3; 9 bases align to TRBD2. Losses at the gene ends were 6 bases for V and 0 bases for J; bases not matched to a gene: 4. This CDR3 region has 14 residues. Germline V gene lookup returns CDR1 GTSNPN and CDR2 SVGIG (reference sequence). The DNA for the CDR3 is TGTGCCTGTCAGACTAGCGGAAGCACAGATACGCAGTATTTT. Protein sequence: CACQTSGSTDTQYF.

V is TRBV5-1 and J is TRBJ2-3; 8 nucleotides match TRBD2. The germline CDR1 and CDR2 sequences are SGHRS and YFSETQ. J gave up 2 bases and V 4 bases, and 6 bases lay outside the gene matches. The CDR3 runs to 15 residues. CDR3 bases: TGCGCCAGCAGCCTCCGGGAGGGGACCACAGATACGCAGTATTTT. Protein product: CASSLREGTTDTQYF.

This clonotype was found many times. This chain's CDR3 is CASKPPWAGENNEQFF. CDR3 bases: TGTGCCAGCAAACCCCCCTGGGCGGGAGAGAATAATGAGCAGTTCTTC. The chain combines TRBV11-1 with TRBJ2-1; 7 bases agree with TRBD2. CDR1 and CDR2 from the germline V gene are SGHAT and FQDESV (reference sequence). The CDR3 spans 16 residues. Trimming cost V 7 bases and J 7 bases; bases outside gene matches: 16.